One sample yielded the 12 T cell receptor beta chains listed below, sequenced in a study of blood T cell repertoires in COVID-19. Method: immunoSEQ multiplex PCR; TCRdb's copy keeps in-frame clones and lacks some. Among hundreds of thousands of clones listed, 80% to 90% were seen once. What was sequenced was peripheral blood. The receptors come from a woman younger than 45 with active or convalescent COVID-19.

The count of this clone is one. V is TRBV29-1 and J is TRBJ2-7, with 12 bases that match TRBD2. The germline gives CDR1 SQVTM, CDR2 ANQGSEA. The CDR3 is 13 amino acids. Unmatched junction bases numbered 4, after V lost 6 bases and J lost 4 bases. The CDR3 spells CSVGLAGLYEQYF. The CDR3 bases are TGCAGCGTCGGACTAGCGGGATTATACGAGCAGTACTTC.

This clone was seen a handful of times. The rearrangement uses TRBV5-1 and TRBJ1-1; the match to TRBD1 covers 7 bases. The junction had 4 bases not matched to a gene; V was cut back by 4 bases and J by 1 base. This CDR3 has 14 residues. In germline, CDR1 is SGHRS, CDR2 YFSETQ. CDR3 nucleotides: TGCGCCAGCAGCGGAGGACAGGAGAACACTGAAGCTTTCTTT. This translates into CASSGGQENTEAFF.

The V gene is TRBV13, the J gene TRBJ1-2; D not resolved. Per germline, CDR1 PRHDT and CDR2 FYEKMQ (reference sequence). CDR3 length equals 13 residues. Between the trimmed V and J ends, which lost 5 bases and 2 bases, there was a span of 9 bases. CDR3: CASSLTENYGYTF. CDR3 in DNA: TGTGCCAGCAGCCTTACAGAGAACTATGGCTACACCTTC. The full variable domain, rest sourced from reference TRBV13 and TRBJ1-2, is AAGVIQSPRHLIKEKRETATLKCYPIPRHDTVYWYQQGPGQDPQFLISFYEKMQSDKGSIPDRFSAQQFSDYHSELNMSSLELGDSALYFCASSLTENYGYTFGSGTRLTVV.

The genes are TRBV10-3 and TRBJ2-2; a possible D gene is TRBD1 (6 bases). V gave up 5 bases and J gave up 1 base, with 8 bases separating them. The germline V gene has CDR1 ENHRY and CDR2 SYGVKD. The CDR3 runs 14 residues. The DNA of the CDR3 is TGTGCCATCAGTAAGGGGGAGAACACCGGGGAGCTGTTTTTT. Translated, it gives CAISKGENTGELFF.

The chain carries TRBV18 and TRBJ1-2, with D possibly matching TRBD1 (6 bases). From germline, CDR1 is KGHSH and CDR2 LQKENI. Trimming left V 1 base short and J 8 bases short, with 23 bases between. This CDR3 has 17 amino acids. The CDR3 nucleotides read TGTGCCAGCTCACCACTTCTTCCTACCGAGGGGGTGGAGGGCTACACCTTC. This encodes CASSPLLPTEGVEGYTF.

This sequence joins TRBV6-1 and TRBJ1-6, with a tentative D call TRBD1 (5 bases). The CDR3 totals 16 residues. Looked up from germline, CDR1 is MNHNS and CDR2 is SASEGT. V lost 0 bases to trimming and J lost 4 bases, with 10 bases between them. CDR3 loop: CASSEAKGFYNSPLHF. The CDR3 DNA sequence: TGTGCCAGCAGTGAAGCGAAGGGGTTTTATAATTCACCCCTCCACTTT.

This chain links TRBV19 with TRBJ1-1; D unclear. This CDR3 has 14 amino acids. The germline V gene encodes CDR1 LNHDA and CDR2 SQIVND (reference sequence). Trimming shortened V by 7 bases and J by 0 bases, and 12 bases separated the two germline ends. Here the CDR3 reads CASTYSRMNTEAFF. The DNA for the CDR3 is TGTGCCAGTACCTACAGCAGGATGAACACTGAAGCTTTCTTT. The whole variable domain, filled in from reference TRBV19 and TRBJ1-1, reads DGGITQSPKYLFRKEGQNVTLSCEQNLNHDAMYWYRQDPGQGLRLIYYSQIVNDFQKGDIAEGYSVSREKKESFPLTVTSAQKNPTAFYLCASTYSRMNTEAFFGQGTRLTVV.

V usage is TRBV30 and J usage is TRBJ1-4, with 7 bases aligning to TRBD1. The CDR3 consists of 17 residues. The J segment lost 0 bases and the V segment lost 1 base, leaving 8 bases of the junction unmatched. In germline, CDR1 is GTSNPN, CDR2 SVGIG (reference sequence). DNA for the CDR3: TGTGCCTGGAGTGGGCAGGGGGGATATGCAACTAATGAAAAACTGTTTTTT. Its translation: CAWSGQGGYATNEKLFF.

The chain couples TRBV7-2 to TRBJ1-1; D not certain. Germline CDR1 SGHTA, CDR2 FQGNSA. Trimming stripped 5 bases from V and 0 bases from J, with 7 bases between. The CDR3 sequence is 13 residues long. Here the CDR3 reads CASSPQMNTEAFF. The CDR3, as DNA: TGTGCCAGCAGCCCGCAGATGAACACTGAAGCTTTCTTT. The full variable domain, rest sourced from reference TRBV7-2 and TRBJ1-1, is GAGVSQSPSNKVTEKGKDVELRCDPISGHTALYWYRQSLGQGLEFLIYFQGNSAPDKSGLPSDRFSAERTGGSVSTLTIQRTQQEDSAVYLCASSPQMNTEAFFGQGTRLTVV.

The V and J genes are TRBV6-5 and TRBJ2-7; 10 bases are shared with TRBD2. Germline CDR1 and CDR2: MNHEY and SVGAGI. The CDR3 spans 14 residues. J lost 1 base, V lost 6 bases, and 3 bases had no gene match. The DNA of the CDR3 is TGTGCCAGCAGAGTAGCGGGGGGATCCTACGAGCAGTACTTC. The encoded protein is CASRVAGGSYEQYF.

The chain recombines TRBV2 with TRBJ2-3, with 7 nucleotides matching TRBD2. Germline V gives CDR1 SNHLY, CDR2 FYNNEI. The CDR3 loop spans 14 amino acids. The V segment lost 1 base and the J segment 8 bases; nucleotides outside the gene matches: 6. CDR3: CASSEGGSVGTQYF. In DNA, the CDR3 is TGTGCCAGCAGTGAAGGCGGGAGCGTGGGTACGCAGTATTTT.

The chain has TRBV28 and TRBJ1-5, with 8 bases identical to TRBD1. Looked up from germline, CDR1 is MDHEN and CDR2 is SYDVKM. Trimming removed 3 bases from V and 0 bases from J; junction bases left unmatched: 1. The CDR3 has 15 residues. The CDR3 protein is CASSLDRASNQPQHF. CDR3 coding DNA: TGTGCCAGCAGTTTGGACAGGGCTAGCAATCAGCCCCAGCATTTT.